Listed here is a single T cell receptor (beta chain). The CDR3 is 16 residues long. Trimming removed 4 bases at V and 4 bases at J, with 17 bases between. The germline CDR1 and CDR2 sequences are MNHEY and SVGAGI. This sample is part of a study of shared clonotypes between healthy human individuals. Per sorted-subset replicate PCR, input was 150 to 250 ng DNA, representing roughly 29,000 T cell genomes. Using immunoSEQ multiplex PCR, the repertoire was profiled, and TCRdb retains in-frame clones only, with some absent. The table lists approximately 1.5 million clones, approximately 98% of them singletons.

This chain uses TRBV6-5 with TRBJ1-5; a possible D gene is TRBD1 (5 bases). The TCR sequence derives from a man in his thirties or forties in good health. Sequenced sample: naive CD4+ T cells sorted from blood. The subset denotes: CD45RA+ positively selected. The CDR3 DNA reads TGTGCCAGCAGTTGGGACCTTCCCTCAGTAAATCAGCCCCAGCATTTT. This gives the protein CASSWDLPSVNQPQHF.